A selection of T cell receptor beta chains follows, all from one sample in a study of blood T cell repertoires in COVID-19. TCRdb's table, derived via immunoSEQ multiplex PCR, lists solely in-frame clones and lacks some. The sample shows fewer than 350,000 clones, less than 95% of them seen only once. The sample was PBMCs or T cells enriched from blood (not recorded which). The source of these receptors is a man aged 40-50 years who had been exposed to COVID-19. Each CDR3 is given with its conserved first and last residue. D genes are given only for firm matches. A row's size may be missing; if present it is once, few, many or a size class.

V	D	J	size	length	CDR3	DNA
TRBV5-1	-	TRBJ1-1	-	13	CASSLVVSTEAFF	TGCGCCAGCAGCTTGGTCGTTAGCACTGAAGCTTTCTTT
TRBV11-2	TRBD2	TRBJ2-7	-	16	CASSSGLAVSSYEQYF	TGTGCCAGCAGCTCCGGACTAGCGGTTAGCTCCTACGAGCAGTACTTC
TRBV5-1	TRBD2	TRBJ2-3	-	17	CASSPRGLAESTDTQYF	TGCGCCAGCAGCCCCCGGGGACTAGCGGAAAGCACAGATACGCAGTATTTT
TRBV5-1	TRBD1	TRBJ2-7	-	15	CASSYDLGQHYEQYF	TGCGCCAGCAGCTACGACCTGGGACAGCACTACGAGCAGTACTTC
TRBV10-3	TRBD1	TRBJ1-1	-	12	CAIGQGNTEAFF	TGTGCCATCGGACAGGGGAACACTGAAGCTTTCTTT
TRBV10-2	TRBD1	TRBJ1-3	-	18	CASRSSKGQEKSGNTIYF	TGCGCCAGCCGAAGCTCGAAAGGACAGGAAAAATCTGGAAACACCATATATTTT
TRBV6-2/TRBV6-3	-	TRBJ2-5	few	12	CASSDRKETQYF	TGTGCCAGCAGTGACAGAAAAGAGACCCAGTACTTC
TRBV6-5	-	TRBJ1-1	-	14	CASSYSSGTNEAFF	TGTGCCAGCAGTTACTCGTCGGGAACCAATGAAGCTTTCTTT
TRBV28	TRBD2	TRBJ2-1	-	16	CASSPPGTSGKHEQFF	TGTGCCAGCAGTCCTCCCGGGACTAGCGGGAAACATGAGCAGTTCTTC
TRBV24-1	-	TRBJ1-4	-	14	CATSEGHANEKLFF	TGTGCCACCAGTGAGGGACACGCTAATGAAAAACTGTTTTTT
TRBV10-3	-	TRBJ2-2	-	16	CAIKSTDSTNTGELFF	TGTGCCATCAAGTCCACGGACTCAACCAACACCGGGGAGCTGTTTTTT
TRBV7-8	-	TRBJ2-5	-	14	CASSFLGSKETQYF	TGTGCCAGCAGCTTTCTAGGGAGTAAAGAGACCCAGTACTTC
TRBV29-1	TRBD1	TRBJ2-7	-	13	CSVVRQGNNEQYF	TGCAGCGTTGTTCGACAGGGTAACAACGAGCAGTACTTC
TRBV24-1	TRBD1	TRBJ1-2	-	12	CATSLQGDGYTF	TGTGCCACCAGTCTACAGGGGGATGGCTACACCTTC
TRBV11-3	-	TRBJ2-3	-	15	CASSLPGLLVDTQYF	TGTGCCAGCAGCCTCCCGGGGTTACTAGTAGATACGCAGTATTTT
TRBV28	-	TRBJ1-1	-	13	CASSTPEATEAFF	TGTGCCAGCAGTACCCCAGAGGCCACTGAAGCTTTCTTT
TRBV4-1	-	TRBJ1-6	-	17	CASSLYGQLQTDSPLHF	TGCGCCAGCAGCCTCTATGGACAGCTCCAGACTGATTCACCCCTCCACTTT
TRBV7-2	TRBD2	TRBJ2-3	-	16	CASSPRLAGATDTQYF	TGTGCCAGCAGCCCCAGACTAGCGGGAGCTACAGATACGCAGTATTTT
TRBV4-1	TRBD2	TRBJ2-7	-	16	CASSQVPSGGTYEQYF	TGCGCCAGCAGCCAAGTCCCTAGCGGGGGAACCTACGAGCAGTACTTC
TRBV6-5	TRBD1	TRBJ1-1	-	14	CASSYRTGGTEAFF	TGTGCCAGCAGTTACCGAACAGGGGGCACTGAAGCTTTCTTT
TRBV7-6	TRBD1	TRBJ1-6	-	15	CASSAGQGRNSPLHF	TGTGCCAGCAGCGCAGGACAGGGTAGGAATTCACCCCTCCACTTT
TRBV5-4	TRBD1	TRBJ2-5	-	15	CASSSGQRLQETQYF	TGTGCCAGCAGCTCGGGACAGAGACTCCAAGAGACCCAGTACTTC
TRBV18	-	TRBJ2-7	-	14	CASSPGAASYEQYF	TGTGCCAGCTCACCGGGGGCGGCCTCCTACGAGCAGTACTTC
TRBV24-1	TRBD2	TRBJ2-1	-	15	CATSDRLAGVYEQFF	TGTGCCACCAGTGACCGACTAGCGGGAGTGTATGAGCAGTTCTTC
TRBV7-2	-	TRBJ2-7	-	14	CASSLRQASYEQYF	TGTGCCAGCAGCTTAAGACAGGCCAGCTACGAGCAGTACTTC
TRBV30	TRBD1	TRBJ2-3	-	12	CAWTGQTHTQYF	TGTGCCTGGACGGGACAGACCCATACGCAGTATTTT
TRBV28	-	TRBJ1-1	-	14	CASSPSGRGAEAFF	TGTGCCAGCAGTCCAAGCGGGAGGGGCGCTGAAGCTTTCTTT
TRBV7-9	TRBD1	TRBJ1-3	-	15	CASSRYDRAGNTIYF	TGTGCCAGCAGCCGATACGACAGGGCTGGAAACACCATATATTTT
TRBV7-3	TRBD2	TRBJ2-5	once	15	CASSPIAGFQETQYF	TGTGCCAGCAGCCCGATAGCGGGGTTCCAAGAGACCCAGTACTTC
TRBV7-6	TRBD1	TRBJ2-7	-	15	CASSSPTGVSSEQYF	TGTGCCAGCAGCTCACCGACAGGGGTATCGAGCGAGCAGTACTTC
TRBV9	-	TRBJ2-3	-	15	CASSPKTYSTDTQYF	TGTGCCAGCAGCCCTAAAACCTATAGCACAGATACGCAGTATTTT
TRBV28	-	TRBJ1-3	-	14	CASSLQGGGNTIYF	TGTGCCAGCAGTTTACAGGGAGGTGGAAACACCATATATTTT
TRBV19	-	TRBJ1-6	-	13	CASNTGTNSPLHF	TGTGCCAGTAATACAGGGACCAATTCACCCCTCCACTTT
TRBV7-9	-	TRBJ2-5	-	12	CASSLDRTEKYF	TGTGCCAGCAGCCTTGACCGGACAGAAAAGTACTTC
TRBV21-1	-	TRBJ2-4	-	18	CASSKVRDSLKAKNIQYF	TGTGCCAGCAGCAAAGTGCGGGACAGCCTAAAGGCCAAAAACATTCAGTACTTC
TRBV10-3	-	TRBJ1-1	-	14	CAISDMGGNTEAFF	TGTGCCATCAGTGACATGGGAGGCAACACTGAAGCTTTCTTT
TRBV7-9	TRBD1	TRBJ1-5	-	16	CASSPGDRGSNQPQHF	TGTGCCAGCAGCCCCGGGGACAGGGGTTCAAATCAGCCCCAGCATTTT
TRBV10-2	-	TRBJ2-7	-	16	CASSEGGTASKYEQYF	TGCGCCAGCAGTGAGGGAGGAACGGCCAGTAAATACGAGCAGTACTTC
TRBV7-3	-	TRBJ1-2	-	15	CASSLAPGVESGYTF	TGTGCCAGCAGCCTCGCCCCGGGGGTTGAGAGTGGCTACACCTTC